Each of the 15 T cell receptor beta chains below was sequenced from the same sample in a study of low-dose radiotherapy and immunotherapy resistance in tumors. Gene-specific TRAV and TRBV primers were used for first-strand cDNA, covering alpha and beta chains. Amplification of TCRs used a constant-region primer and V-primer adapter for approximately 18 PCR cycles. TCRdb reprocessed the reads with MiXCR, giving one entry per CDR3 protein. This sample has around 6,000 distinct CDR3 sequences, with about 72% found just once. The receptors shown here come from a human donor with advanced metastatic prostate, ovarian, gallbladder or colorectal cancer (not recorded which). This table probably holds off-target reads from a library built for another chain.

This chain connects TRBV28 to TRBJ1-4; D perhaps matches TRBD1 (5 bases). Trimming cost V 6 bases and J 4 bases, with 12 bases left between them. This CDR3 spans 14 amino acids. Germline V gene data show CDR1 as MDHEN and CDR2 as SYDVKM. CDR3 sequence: CASSDTGGNEKLFF. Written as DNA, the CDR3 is TGTGCCAGCAGCGACACCGGGGGTAATGAAAAACTGTTTTTT.

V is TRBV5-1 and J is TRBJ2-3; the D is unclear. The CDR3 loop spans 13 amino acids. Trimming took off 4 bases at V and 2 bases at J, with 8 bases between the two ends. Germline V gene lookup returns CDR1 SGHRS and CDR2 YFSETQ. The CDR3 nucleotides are TGCGCCAGCAGCCCACCTACCACAGATACGCAGTATTTT. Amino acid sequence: CASSPPTTDTQYF. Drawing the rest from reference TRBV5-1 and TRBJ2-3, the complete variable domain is KAGVTQTPRYLIKTRGQQVTLSCSPISGHRSVSWYQQTPGQGLQFLFEYFSETQRNKGNFPGRFSGRQFSNSRSEMNVSTLELGDSALYLCASSPPTTDTQYFGPGTRLTVL.

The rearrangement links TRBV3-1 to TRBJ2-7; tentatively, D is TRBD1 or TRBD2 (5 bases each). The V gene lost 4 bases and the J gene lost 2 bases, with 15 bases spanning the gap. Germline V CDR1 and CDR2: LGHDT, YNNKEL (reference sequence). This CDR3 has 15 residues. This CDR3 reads CASSLPRDVAYEQYF. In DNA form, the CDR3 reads TGTGCCAGCAGCCTCCCCCGGGACGTAGCCTACGAGCAGTACTTC.

CDR3 nucleotides: TGCAGCGTTTCGGGGGTGAGGTCGGGGGCAGCCTCCTACGAGCAGTACTTC. Amino acids: CSVSGVRSGAASYEQYF. The chain links TRBV29-1 to TRBJ2-7; D tentatively reads TRBD1 or TRBD2 (6 bases each). CDR1 SQVTM and CDR2 ANQGSEA come from the germline V gene. Trimming cost V 5 bases and J 0 bases, with 23 bases left between them. The length of the CDR3 is 17 residues.

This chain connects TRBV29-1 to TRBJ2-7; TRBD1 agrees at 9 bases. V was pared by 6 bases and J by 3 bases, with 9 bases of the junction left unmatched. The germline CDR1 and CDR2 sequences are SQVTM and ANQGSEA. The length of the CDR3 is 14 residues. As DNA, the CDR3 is TGCAGCGTAGAGGGAGGGACAGGGTTCTACGAGCAGTACTTC. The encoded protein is CSVEGGTGFYEQYF.

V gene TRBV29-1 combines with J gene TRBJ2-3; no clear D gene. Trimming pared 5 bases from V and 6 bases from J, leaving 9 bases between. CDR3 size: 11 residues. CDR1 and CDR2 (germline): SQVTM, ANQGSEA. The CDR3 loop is CSVLIGDTQYF. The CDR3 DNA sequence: TGCAGCGTTCTCATAGGGGATACGCAGTATTTT.

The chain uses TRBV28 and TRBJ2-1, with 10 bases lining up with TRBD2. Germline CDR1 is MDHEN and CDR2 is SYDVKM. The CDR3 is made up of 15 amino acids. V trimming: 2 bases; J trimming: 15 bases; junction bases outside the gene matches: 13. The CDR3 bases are TGTGCCAGCAGTTTAGGAAGGGAGACTAGCGGGTTTCCGTTCTTC. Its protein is CASSLGRETSGFPFF.

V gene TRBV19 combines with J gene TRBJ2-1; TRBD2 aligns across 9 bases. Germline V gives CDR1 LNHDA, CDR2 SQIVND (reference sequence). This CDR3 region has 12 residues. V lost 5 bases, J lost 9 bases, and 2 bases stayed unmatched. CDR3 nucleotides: TGTGCCAGTAGTTTTAGCGGGAGTGAGCAGTTCTTC. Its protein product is CASSFSGSEQFF.

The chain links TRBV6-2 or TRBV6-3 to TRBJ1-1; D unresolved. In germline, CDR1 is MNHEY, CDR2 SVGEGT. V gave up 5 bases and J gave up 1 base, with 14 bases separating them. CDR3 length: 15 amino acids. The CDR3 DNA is TGTGCCAGCAGTGAGTCCGACCAGCCGAACACTGAAGCTTTCTTT. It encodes CASSESDQPNTEAFF.

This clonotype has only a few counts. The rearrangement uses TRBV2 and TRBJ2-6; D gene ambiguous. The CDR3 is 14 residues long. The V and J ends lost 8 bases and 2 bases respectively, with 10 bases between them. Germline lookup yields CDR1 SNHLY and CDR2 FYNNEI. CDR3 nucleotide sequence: TGTGCCAGCGTCTTTGACGCTGGGGCCAACGTCCTGACTTTC. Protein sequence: CASVFDAGANVLTF.

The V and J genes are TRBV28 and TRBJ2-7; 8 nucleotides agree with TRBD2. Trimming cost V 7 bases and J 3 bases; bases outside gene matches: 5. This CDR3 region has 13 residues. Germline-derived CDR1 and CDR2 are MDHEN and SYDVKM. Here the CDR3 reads CASTTAGDYEQYF. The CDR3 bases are TGTGCCAGCACGACAGCGGGAGACTACGAGCAGTACTTC.

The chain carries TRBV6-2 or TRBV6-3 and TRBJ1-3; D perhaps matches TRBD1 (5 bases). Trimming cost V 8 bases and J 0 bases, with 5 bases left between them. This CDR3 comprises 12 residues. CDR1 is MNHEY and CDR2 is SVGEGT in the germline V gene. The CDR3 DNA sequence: TGTGCCAGCGGGACCTCTGGAAACACCATATATTTT. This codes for CASGTSGNTIYF.

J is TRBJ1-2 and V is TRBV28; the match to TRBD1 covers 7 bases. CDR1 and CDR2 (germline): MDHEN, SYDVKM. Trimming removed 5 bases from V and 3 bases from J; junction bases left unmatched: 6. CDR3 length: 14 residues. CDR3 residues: CASSPLDRDYGYTF. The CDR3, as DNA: TGTGCCAGCAGTCCCCTCGACAGGGACTATGGCTACACCTTC.

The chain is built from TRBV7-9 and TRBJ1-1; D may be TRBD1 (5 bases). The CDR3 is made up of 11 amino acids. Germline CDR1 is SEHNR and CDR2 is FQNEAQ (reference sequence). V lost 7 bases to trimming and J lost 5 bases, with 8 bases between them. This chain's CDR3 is CASIGGTEAFF. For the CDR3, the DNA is TGTGCCAGCATCGGGGGGACTGAAGCTTTCTTT. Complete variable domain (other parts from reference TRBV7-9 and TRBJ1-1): DTGVSQNPRHKITKRGQNVTFRCDPISEHNRLYWYRQTLGQGPEFLTYFQNEAQLEKSRLLSDRFSAERPKGSFSTLEIQRTEQGDSAMYLCASIGGTEAFFGQGTRLTVV.

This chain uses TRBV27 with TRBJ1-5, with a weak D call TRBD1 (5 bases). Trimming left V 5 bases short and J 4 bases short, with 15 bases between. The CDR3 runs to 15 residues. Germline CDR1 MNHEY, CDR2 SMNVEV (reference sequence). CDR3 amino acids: CASSPGDPPNQPQHF. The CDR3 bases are TGTGCCAGCAGTCCGGGGGACCCACCAAATCAGCCCCAGCATTTT.